Below are 15 T cell receptor beta chains sequenced from a single sample in a study of CD8 T cells in ankylosing spondylitis. Study-wide results and limits: What seemed typical of ankylosing spondylitis blood was a TCR beta motif built from eight highly homologous variants.

For these receptors, no antigen is known. TCRdb itself ran the 5' RACE reads through MiXCR, one entry per CDR3 protein. This sample has 700,000 to 1,000,000 distinct CDR3 sequences; about an eighth occur once, and the top ten carry approximately 0.51%. The sequenced sample was blood, either unsorted or a sorted T cell fraction (not recorded which). All receptors come from a male donor with ankylosing spondylitis.

J is TRBJ1-1 and V is TRBV29-1; D gene uncertain. Trimming shortened V by 8 bases and J by 0 bases, and 13 bases separated the two germline ends. Per germline, CDR1 SQVTM and CDR2 ANQGSEA. CDR3 size: 13 residues. The DNA for the CDR3 is TGCAGCCCCCATCGAGGATTGAACACTGAAGCTTTCTTT. Translated, it gives CSPHRGLNTEAFF.

This clonotype was seen at least ten times. This sequence joins TRBV5-1 and TRBJ2-1; 9 positions match TRBD2. The junction had 7 bases not matched to a gene; V was cut back by 3 bases and J by 9 bases. This CDR3 is built from 14 residues. CDR1 and CDR2 from the germline V gene are SGHRS and YFSETQ. The CDR3 loop is CASSWGLASGEQFF. The CDR3 bases are TGCGCCAGCAGCTGGGGACTAGCCAGCGGTGAGCAGTTCTTC.

The rearrangement links TRBV7-2 to TRBJ2-1; D remains unclear. Germline V gives CDR1 SGHTA, CDR2 FQGNSA. This CDR3 region has 14 residues. Trimming cost V 1 base and J 6 bases, with 10 bases left between them. CDR3 region: CASSLVSSSNEQFF. CDR3 nucleotides: TGTGCCAGCAGCTTAGTCTCTTCTTCCAATGAGCAGTTCTTC.

This clonotype was recorded many times. The CDR3 loop is CASSQAGGSSYNEQFF. In nucleotides, the CDR3 is TGTGCCAGCAGCCAAGCGGGGGGCAGCTCCTACAATGAGCAGTTCTTC. The chain has TRBV7-3 and TRBJ2-1, with TRBD2 matching 9 bases. Trimming cost V 5 bases and J 0 bases; bases outside gene matches: 5. The CDR3 length is 16 residues. Germline V gene lookup returns CDR1 SGHTA and CDR2 FQGTGA.

The table lists this clonotype with many counts. The rearrangement uses TRBV6-1 and TRBJ2-1; 9 nucleotides line up with TRBD2. The germline CDR1 and CDR2 sequences are MNHNS and SASEGT. The CDR3 spans 15 residues. Trimming took 5 bases from V and 6 from J; bases not matched to a gene: 8. CDR3 DNA sequence: TGTGCCAGCAGTCATTTAGCGGGAGCAATCAATGAGCAGTTCTTC. Translating gives CASSHLAGAINEQFF.

The V gene is TRBV20-1, the J gene TRBJ1-2; no clear D. CDR3 length: 12 residues. Between the trimmed V and J ends, which lost 4 bases and 5 bases, there was a span of 11 bases. The V gene's germline CDR1 is DFQATT and CDR2 SNEGSKA (reference sequence). For the CDR3, the DNA is TGCAGTGCTATCGAGGACGGGTATGGCTACACCTTC. Translated, it gives CSAIEDGYGYTF.

This clonotype was observed at least ten times. The V and J genes are TRBV6-1 and TRBJ2-1, with no clear D. From germline, CDR1 is MNHNS and CDR2 SASEGT. V was trimmed by 6 bases and J by 2 bases, leaving 11 bases between them. The CDR3 consists of 14 residues. DNA for the CDR3: TGTGCCAGCAGGGTAGTTGGTGCCTACAATGAGCAGTTCTTC. Its translation is CASRVVGAYNEQFF.

In this sample, this clonotype turned up a few times. This chain joins TRBV7-9 and TRBJ2-5, with a tentative D call TRBD1 (5 bases). The V end lost 2 bases, the J end lost 2 bases, and 6 bases lay between the germline ends. From germline, CDR1 is SEHNR and CDR2 FQNEAQ (reference sequence). This CDR3 region has 13 residues. CDR3 sequence: CASSLKGQETQYF. CDR3 DNA: TGTGCCAGCAGCTTAAAGGGGCAAGAGACCCAGTACTTC.

This clonotype was observed many times. J is TRBJ1-1 and V is TRBV12-3 or TRBV12-4; the D is unclear. This CDR3 spans 12 amino acids. V shed 2 bases and J shed 3 bases, with 4 bases lying between them. The CDR3 DNA sequence: TGTGCCAGCAGTTTAATCGACACTGAAGCTTTCTTT. This gives the protein CASSLIDTEAFF.

The chain employs TRBV4-3 and TRBJ2-3, with D possibly matching TRBD2 (6 bases). V was pared by 2 bases and J by 1 base, with 19 bases between. There are 18 residues in the CDR3. CDR1 is LGHNA, CDR2 YSLEER, per germline. For the CDR3, the DNA is TGCGCCAGCAGCCAACAAATGACGGGGCGGGGCCGCACAGATACGCAGTATTTT. Amino acid sequence: CASSQQMTGRGRTDTQYF.

This clonotype was seen a handful of times. The V and J genes are TRBV12-3 or TRBV12-4 and TRBJ2-1, with 14 positions matching TRBD2. The CDR3 consists of 21 residues. V lost 4 bases, J lost 1 base, and 15 bases stayed unmatched. The CDR3 sequence: CASSWPPPGTSGSFSYNEQFF. CDR3 DNA: TGTGCCAGCAGTTGGCCACCCCCCGGGACTAGCGGGAGTTTTTCCTACAATGAGCAGTTCTTC.

This clonotype was observed a few times. This chain connects TRBV12-3 or TRBV12-4 to TRBJ2-3; D tentatively fits TRBD1 or TRBD2 (5 bases each). The germline V and J ends were trimmed by 3 bases and 2 bases, with 9 bases remaining between them. The CDR3 covers 14 residues. Written as DNA, the CDR3 is TGTGCCAGCAGTTTCCGAGGGGCCACAGATACGCAGTATTTT. Translated: CASSFRGATDTQYF.

The chain has TRBV7-2 and TRBJ2-1, with 8 bases fitting TRBD2. J lost 2 bases, V lost 5 bases, and 5 bases had no gene match. The CDR3 totals 15 residues. Germline assignment: CDR1 SGHTA and CDR2 FQGNSA. The CDR3 nucleotides are TGTGCCAGCAGCCACCGGGGGGGGCCCTACAATGAGCAGTTCTTC. Its protein is CASSHRGGPYNEQFF.

This chain links TRBV20-1 with TRBJ2-5, with D tentatively TRBD2 (5 bases). V was shortened by 6 bases and J by 5 bases, with 22 bases between the two germline ends. Germline CDR1 is DFQATT and CDR2 is SNEGSKA (reference sequence). The CDR3 is made up of 15 amino acids. The CDR3 region has the DNA TGCAGTGCCCGACCCCCGGGAACTCACCGGGAGACCCAGTACTTC. It codes for CSARPPGTHRETQYF.

The genes are TRBV7-2 and TRBJ2-7, with 9 bases identical to TRBD1. CDR1 is SGHTA and CDR2 is FQGNSA in the germline V gene. Trimming at V came to 5 bases and at J to 4 bases, leaving 9 bases not matched to a gene. CDR3 length equals 15 residues. The CDR3 loop is CASSLRTGENYEQYF. In nucleotides, the CDR3 is TGTGCCAGCAGCCTCCGGACAGGGGAGAATTACGAGCAGTACTTC.